This TCR beta chain was found in a study of OX40 agonist ivuxolimab in advanced cancers. General notes on the study: Ivuxolimab, which targeted the costimulatory receptor OX40 (CD134), was an agonistic, fully human IgG2 monoclonal antibody. Peripheral TCRbeta sequencing aimed to test whether ivuxolimab altered TCR sequence diversity and caused clonal T-cell expansion. In the dose-escalation cohort, roughly four fifths of patients were male, and the mean age was roughly 60 years, with a range of roughly 20 to 85. Patients were allowed to have had prior anti-PD-1, anti-PD-L1 or anti-CTLA-4 therapy, and approximately 41% of the dose-escalation patients had previously received checkpoint inhibitors. The monotherapy dose-escalation portion (N of about 49 patients) of the phase I ivuxolimab trial is reported in the paper. Of the roughly 50 dose-escalation patients, hepatocellular carcinoma was present in about 20, melanoma in approximately 15, renal cell carcinoma in 9 and head and neck cancer in 9. Intravenous ivuxolimab was administered to patients every 2 weeks at six dose levels: 0.01, 0.1, 0.3, 1.5, 3 and 10 mg/kg. Partial responses were achieved by three dose-escalation patients, of whom one had hepatocellular carcinoma and two had cutaneous melanoma. Study-wide conclusions, independent of this receptor: In partial responders in the 0.1-3.0 mg/kg groups, normalized peripheral clonal expansion was found to be among the lowest, especially among CD8+ T cells. Low levels of normalized T-cell clonal expansion were also shown by some nonresponding patients. At doses of 0.1 to 3.0 mg/kg, clonal expansion of both CD4+ and CD8+ T cells in blood was seen between baseline and week 6. After ivuxolimab, more expanded clones were found on average in CD8+ T cells than in CD4+ T cells. Antigen specificity was not determined for the clonally expanded peripheral T cells.

The trial excluded patients who had a history of autoimmune disease or who were on systemic immunosuppression. Peripheral blood for TCR sequencing was drawn from every dose cohort at baseline, at cycle 4 day 1 and at cycle 7 day 1. The samples were taken from a phase I, first-in-human, multicenter, open-label dose-escalation trial of ivuxolimab. Adults with locally advanced or metastatic melanoma, renal cell, hepatocellular, or head and neck squamous cell carcinoma were enrolled in the trial. Before TCR sequencing, CD4+ T cells and CD8+ T cells from peripheral blood were sorted into separate populations. The sample holds a few counts of this clone. The clone's antigen remains unknown. No much larger clone exists at a distance of one base, and base qualities are not known. Trimming at the junction amounts to 2 bases on V and 7 bases on J, and the germline ends lie 14 bases apart. The germline V gene (reference sequence) gives CDR1 as SEHNR and CDR2 as FQNEAQ. Reading from cysteine to phenylalanine, the CDR3 counts 15 amino acids. Only CDR3 DNA is held: 45 bases, read in frame from base 1.

Genomic DNA was extracted from sorted cells for sequencing of the TCRbeta CDR3 region. The immunoSEQ Assay was used to sequence the TCRbeta CDR3 regions. Entries here come from immuneACCESS through TCRdb and include only in-frame sequences with V and J called. Some clones fail to appear in such tables; in the studies checked, an unresolved V gene covers under half of the shortfall, and the cause of the remainder is unknown. For this sample there are 55,000 to 90,000 clones; more than 75% appear just once. The top ten clonotypes cover less than 0.55% of the sample. This TCR came from an adult with an advanced solid tumor such as melanoma, head and neck, liver or kidney cancer. The source material was CD4+ or CD8+ T cells sorted from blood, sampled in a trial of the OX40 agonist ivuxolimab. The sequence joins TRBV7-9 to TRBJ1-4; the D gene cannot be resolved reliably. The CDR3: CASSLRGFVFEKLFF. At the DNA level, the sequence is TGTGCCAGCAGCTTACGGGGATTTGTCTTTGAAAAACTGTTTTTT.